One and the same sample provided the 8 T cell receptor delta chains below, sequenced in a study of gamma-delta chains in newborns, infants, children. TCRdb re-called the reads through CATT. Among thousands of delta-chain clones listed, around 0.99% were seen once. Sequenced material: blood. These receptor sequences come from a child who was a newborn, infant or young child, either healthy, febrile or measles-vaccinated (not recorded which).

A remark on this clone: Translating this DNA gives a protein that differs at residue 11 from the TCRdb one, which belongs to a much larger clone; a read error is likely, and the protein shown is this translation. The V and J genes are TRDV2 and TRDJ3; 12 bases align to TRDD3. The CDR3 covers 20 residues. Trimming cost V 0 bases and J 0 bases; bases outside gene matches: 5. The germline CDR1 and CDR2 sequences are GEAIGNYY and EKD. The DNA for the CDR3 is TGTGCCTGTGACACCGTACTGGGGGATACCTGCTCCTGGGACACCCGACAGATGTTTTTC. This translates into CACDTVLGDTCSWDTRQMFF.

This clone was picked up a small number of times. Distinct nucleotide sequences in the sample also encode this CDR3. This chain links TRDV2 with TRDJ3; 12 bases fit TRDD3. The V gene's germline CDR1 is GEAIGNYY and CDR2 EKD. The CDR3 loop spans 19 amino acids. The junction had 9 bases not matched to a gene; V was cut back by 7 bases and J by 0 bases. The chain's CDR3 is CACDDWGIPGSWDTRQMFF. The CDR3 nucleotides are TGTGCCTGCGACGACTGGGGGATACCCGGCTCCTGGGACACCCGACAGATGTTTTTC.

This clone was observed a handful of times. TCRdb pairs this DNA with a much larger clone's protein that differs at residue 4, likely a read error; the protein shown was translated from the DNA. Other DNA sequences in the sample encode the same CDR3. The chain recombines TRDV2 with TRDJ1; 13 bases are a match to TRDD3. Trimming removed 7 bases from V and 6 bases from J; junction bases left unmatched: 19. Per the germline V gene, CDR1 is GEAIGNYY and CDR2 is EKD. The CDR3 runs 18 residues. This CDR3 reads CACGTVTGGYALENKLIF. The CDR3 DNA reads TGTGCCTGCGGCACCGTTACTGGGGGATACGCCCTAGAAAATAAACTCATCTTT.

There are a few counts of this clone. It differs at one base from a far larger clone, so likely a read error. The sample holds other DNA sequences that translate to the same CDR3. The genes are TRDV2 and TRDJ3; 9 nucleotides line up with TRDD3. There are 19 residues in the CDR3. In germline, CDR1 is GEAIGNYY, CDR2 EKD. J was trimmed by 0 bases and V by 2 bases; bases with no gene match: 7. The CDR3 DNA follows: TGTGCCTGTGACAAAGTACTGGGGGACAGCTCCTGGGACACCCGACAGATGTTTTTC. Amino acids: CACDKVLGDSSWDTRQMFF.

This clone was recorded at least ten times. A read error is likely here: a far larger clone is one base away. The chain has TRDV2 and TRDJ3; 12 positions match TRDD3. This CDR3 contains 19 residues. Germline CDR1 reads GEAIGNYY; CDR2 reads EKD. V lost 0 bases to trimming and J lost 2 bases; unmatched junction nucleotides: 4. CDR3 DNA sequence: TGTGCCTGTGACACCGTACTGGGGGATACCGCCTGGGACACCCGACAGATGTTTTTC. Translating gives CACDTVLGDTAWDTRQMFF.

For this clone: The TCRdb record carries a much larger clone's protein, which differs from this DNA's translation at residue 6; a read error is the likely cause, and the protein listed here is the DNA translation. V is TRDV2 and J is TRDJ3; 8 nucleotides align to TRDD3. Per germline, CDR1 GEAIGNYY and CDR2 EKD. J lost 2 bases, V lost 2 bases, and 4 bases had no gene match. The CDR3 runs to 17 residues. Written as DNA, the CDR3 is TGTGCCTGTGACATACCGGGGGATACCTGGGACACCCGACAGATGTTTTTC. It is translated as CACDIPGDTWDTRQMFF.

This clone is termed hyperexpanded. This sample also contains other DNA sequences that code for the same CDR3. The chain couples TRDV2 to TRDJ2, with TRDD3 matching over 7 bases. The J segment lost 4 bases and the V segment lost 0 bases, leaving 1 base of the junction unmatched. Germline values: CDR1 GEAIGNYY, CDR2 EKD. CDR3 length equals 14 residues. This chain's CDR3 is CACDTWGKTAQLFF. The DNA of the CDR3 is TGTGCCTGTGACACCTGGGGGAAGACAGCACAACTCTTCTTT.

Concerning this clone itself: With only one base between it and a far larger clone, this is likely a read error. This sequence joins TRDV2 and TRDJ3; 8 bases are a match to TRDD3. The germline CDR1 and CDR2 sequences are GEAIGNYY and EKD. The CDR3 spans 21 residues. J gave up 0 bases and V 0 bases, and 12 bases lay outside the gene matches. CDR3 in amino acids: CACDTVLGGTLSSWDTRQMFF. The CDR3 region has the DNA TGTGCCTGTGACACCGTACTGGGGGGTACACTGAGCTCCTGGGACACCCGACAGATGTTTTTC.